The 17 T cell receptor beta chains below all came from one sample that was sequenced in a study of early T cells in non-severe SARS-CoV-2 infection. TCRdb reprocessed the 5' RACE reads via MiXCR and lists one record per CDR3 protein. The sample has about 39,000 distinct CDR3 sequences, approximately 6% seen once. The input for sequencing was whole blood, taken at baseline. The source of these receptors is an adult who was a healthcare worker with PCR-confirmed SARS-CoV-2 infection or an uninfected control (not recorded which).

The chain joins TRBV7-2 to TRBJ1-2; D unclear. Germline V gives CDR1 SGHTA, CDR2 FQGNSA. Trimming cost V 0 bases and J 8 bases, with 10 bases left between them. CDR3 length: 13 amino acids. The CDR3 reads CASSLAAVRGYTF. The DNA for the CDR3 is TGTGCCAGCAGCTTAGCAGCGGTCCGAGGCTACACCTTC.

This clonotype showed up many times. CDR3 loop: CASSSAGAKPQHF. CDR3 sequence (DNA): TGTGCCAGCAGCTCGGCGGGGGCTAAGCCCCAGCATTTT. The chain combines TRBV7-9 with TRBJ1-5; weak D call: TRBD1 (6 bases). Trimming removed 4 bases from V and 8 bases from J, with 12 bases in between. From germline, CDR1 is SEHNR and CDR2 FQNEAQ (reference sequence). This CDR3 has 13 amino acids.

This clonotype was counted ten times or more. The chain uses TRBV6-1 and TRBJ1-4, with 9 positions matching TRBD1. Germline-derived CDR1 and CDR2 are MNHNS and SASEGT. The CDR3 covers 15 residues. V lost 3 bases and J lost 5; bases outside the gene matches: 4. The CDR3 here is CASSDRGQGNEKLFF. The CDR3 region has the DNA TGTGCCAGCAGTGATAGGGGACAGGGAAATGAAAAACTGTTTTTT.

This clonotype has at least ten counts. The V and J genes are TRBV5-5 and TRBJ1-4, with TRBD1 matching over 7 bases. This CDR3 contains 15 residues. V was pared by 4 bases and J by 2 bases, with 5 bases of the junction left unmatched. Germline V gene sequence: CDR1 SGHKS, CDR2 YYEKEE (reference sequence). The CDR3 nucleotides are TGTGCCAGCAGCCGACAGGGCAGGACTAATGAAAAACTGTTTTTT. It is translated as CASSRQGRTNEKLFF.

This clonotype was observed many times. This chain uses TRBV10-2 with TRBJ2-3; 8 bases agree with TRBD2. The germline gives CDR1 WSHSY, CDR2 SAAADI. The CDR3 extends over 15 amino acids. The junction had 7 bases not matched to a gene; V was cut back by 4 bases and J by 4 bases. CDR3 residues: CASSAAGGVADTQYF. In nucleotides, the CDR3 is TGCGCCAGCAGTGCGGCGGGAGGAGTCGCAGATACGCAGTATTTT.

This clonotype was seen at least ten times. The chain has TRBV6-1 and TRBJ1-1; D is unresolved. Germline V gives CDR1 MNHNS, CDR2 SASEGT. The CDR3 has 14 amino acids. Trimming left V 5 bases short and J 4 bases short, with 14 bases between. Here the CDR3 DNA reads TGTGCCAGCAGTCCGATGGTGGGGAGCACTGAAGCTTTCTTT. Translation gives CASSPMVGSTEAFF.

This clonotype was seen at least ten times. The chain has TRBV20-1 and TRBJ1-1; TRBD1 is a possible D gene (5 bases). Germline CDR1 is DFQATT and CDR2 is SNEGSKA (reference sequence). The V and J ends lost 4 bases and 5 bases respectively, with 11 bases between them. The CDR3 covers 12 residues. CDR3 DNA sequence: TGCAGTGCTACCCGAGGGGAAACTGAAGCTTTCTTT. It codes for CSATRGETEAFF.

V gene TRBV3-1 combines with J gene TRBJ1-1; D not resolved. With 4 bases removed from V and 3 bases from J, the gap between germline ends came to 12 bases. The CDR3 sequence is 14 residues long. The germline CDR1 and CDR2 sequences are LGHDT and YNNKEL (reference sequence). CDR3: CASSPSGRDTEAFF. The CDR3 DNA follows: TGTGCCAGCAGCCCGTCCGGGAGAGACACTGAAGCTTTCTTT.

This clonotype appeared a few times. The rearrangement uses TRBV6-2 or TRBV6-3 and TRBJ2-2, with unresolved D. CDR1 MNHEY and CDR2 SVGEGT come from the germline V gene. The CDR3 loop spans 12 amino acids. V was trimmed by 4 bases and J by 4 bases, leaving 4 bases between them. DNA of the CDR3: TGTGCCAGCAGTTTTTCCACCGGGGAGCTGTTTTTT. Residues: CASSFSTGELFF.

V and J are TRBV7-2 and TRBJ2-5; a possible D gene is TRBD2 (6 bases). The CDR3 sequence is 14 residues long. V was shortened by 8 bases and J by 3 bases, with 16 bases between the two germline ends. Germline V gene data show CDR1 as SGHTA and CDR2 as FQGNSA. The CDR3, as DNA: TGTGCCAGCGGGGGGACGGGGGAGAAAGAGACCCAGTACTTC. Its protein is CASGGTGEKETQYF.

This chain connects TRBV5-5 to TRBJ1-1; D is unclear. CDR1 SGHKS and CDR2 YYEKEE come from the germline V gene (reference sequence). The CDR3 consists of 17 residues. Trimming took off 7 bases at V and 6 bases at J, with 28 bases between the two ends. Here the CDR3 reads CASRRVRQSFKKAEAFF. The CDR3 region has the DNA TGTGCCAGCCGTCGAGTCAGGCAGTCTTTTAAAAAGGCTGAAGCTTTCTTT.

This chain connects TRBV5-1 to TRBJ2-2; 13 positions match TRBD2. The CDR3 runs to 15 residues. Trimming at V came to 9 bases and at J to 4 bases, leaving 6 bases not matched to a gene. CDR1 is SGHRS and CDR2 is YFSETQ in the germline V gene. The CDR3, as DNA: TGCGCCACCTCCGGACTAGCGGGAGCCACCGGGGAGCTGTTTTTT. Amino acids: CATSGLAGATGELFF.

This CDR3 reads CASSVRPGVAYGYTF. In DNA, the CDR3 is TGTGCCAGCAGTGTACGGCCAGGGGTGGCATATGGCTACACCTTC. The chain recombines TRBV6-5 with TRBJ1-2; maybe TRBD1 (6 bases). The CDR3 consists of 15 residues. V was pared by 5 bases and J by 5 bases, with 18 bases between. The germline gives CDR1 MNHEY, CDR2 SVGAGI.

Remarks on this clonotype: A much bigger clone sits one base away, suggesting this may be a read error. V usage is TRBV29-1 and J usage is TRBJ2-3; D gene uncertain. Germline lookup yields CDR1 SQVTM and CDR2 ANQGSEA. The CDR3 spans 14 residues. CDR3: CTTRVTVSTDTQYF. The DNA of the CDR3 is TGCACCACCCGCGTGACCGTTTCCACAGATACGCAGTATTTT.

This clonotype has a count of ten or more. The rearrangement links TRBV20-1 to TRBJ1-4, with D unclear. The germline CDR1 and CDR2 sequences are DFQATT and SNEGSKA (reference sequence). The CDR3 sequence is 16 residues long. V was pared by 0 bases and J by 8 bases, with 19 bases between. The CDR3 loop is CSARDRAGRKGEKLFF. In DNA, the CDR3 is TGCAGTGCTAGAGATAGGGCTGGCAGAAAGGGCGAAAAACTGTTTTTT.

A few counts support this clonotype. The chain combines TRBV7-2 with TRBJ2-7; D is possibly TRBD1 (5 bases). V dropped 1 base and J dropped 6 bases, with 10 bases sitting between them. Germline values: CDR1 SGHTA, CDR2 FQGNSA. CDR3 size: 13 residues. For the CDR3, the DNA is TGTGCCAGCAGCTTAGAGGGGCGCAGCGAGCAGTACTTC. Protein product: CASSLEGRSEQYF.

The rearrangement joins TRBV7-9 to TRBJ2-4; the match to TRBD2 covers 9 bases. The CDR3 has 17 amino acids. Per germline, CDR1 SEHNR and CDR2 FQNEAQ (reference sequence). The V and J ends lost 3 bases and 2 bases, in that order; junction bases with no gene match: 8. The CDR3 bases are TGTGCCAGCAGCTTTAGATTAGCGGGAGATACCAAAAACATTCAGTACTTC. Translated, it gives CASSFRLAGDTKNIQYF.